These 15 T cell receptor beta chains share one sample of origin, sequenced in a study of T cell repertoires in cytomegalovirus infection. TCRdb passed the reads through MiXCR, listing each CDR3 protein once. The table includes 100,000 to 150,000 distinct CDR3 sequences, roughly a quarter detected once. These receptors lack a known antigen. The source material was PBMCs, sequenced either directly or after in vitro stimulation (not recorded which). These receptors all come from a human donor in good health (CMV status not recorded). Some clones in this sample may be carry-over from other donors' samples.

The CDR3 DNA reads as TGTGCCAGCAGCGCCGGACAGGGAAAAGAAGAGACCCAGTACTTC. Translated, it gives CASSAGQGKEETQYF. The V call is TRBV11-3, the J call TRBJ2-5; TRBD1 agrees at 8 bases. This CDR3 is built from 15 residues. V gave up 5 bases and J gave up 3 bases; unmatched junction bases: 8. Germline CDR1 SGHNT, CDR2 YENEEA.

V usage is TRBV20-1 and J usage is TRBJ2-1; no firm D call. V shed 4 bases and J shed 10 bases, with 8 bases lying between them. The length of the CDR3 is 10 residues. The germline CDR1 and CDR2 sequences are DFQATT and SNEGSKA (reference sequence). The chain's CDR3 is CSAMSVEQFF. CDR3 DNA: TGCAGTGCTATGAGCGTGGAGCAGTTCTTC.

This clonotype was observed a few times. This chain uses TRBV6-1 with TRBJ1-5; maybe TRBD1 (6 bases). The CDR3 covers 13 residues. The V and J ends lost 2 bases and 7 bases respectively, with 9 bases between them. Germline CDR1 and CDR2: MNHNS and SASEGT. CDR3 protein: CASSESGQQPQHF. The CDR3 bases are TGTGCCAGCAGTGAATCCGGACAGCAGCCCCAGCATTTT.

The chain recombines TRBV11-3 with TRBJ1-4, with D hard to call. The CDR3 consists of 15 residues. V shed 0 bases and J shed 8 bases, with 13 bases lying between them. CDR1 is SGHNT and CDR2 is YENEEA in the germline V gene. DNA for the CDR3: TGTGCCAGCAGCTTAGACGGGGAAGGCGACGAAAAACTGTTTTTT. It encodes CASSLDGEGDEKLFF.

The chain combines TRBV6-1 with TRBJ2-7, with 9 positions matching TRBD1. The J segment lost 3 bases and the V segment lost 5 bases, leaving 5 bases of the junction unmatched. Germline loops: CDR1 MNHNS, CDR2 SASEGT. The CDR3 runs 14 residues. CDR3 in DNA: TGTGCCAGCAGTCAAGGGACAGGGTTCTACGAGCAGTACGTC. As protein: CASSQGTGFYEQYV.

The rearrangement joins TRBV28 to TRBJ1-5; D is uncertain. CDR1 is MDHEN, CDR2 SYDVKM, per germline. The V gene lost 5 bases and the J gene lost 6 bases, with 20 bases spanning the gap. CDR3 length: 16 amino acids. The CDR3 is CASSPRSGHSGQPQHF. CDR3 coding DNA: TGTGCCAGCAGTCCCCGGAGCGGCCATTCGGGTCAGCCCCAGCATTTT.

V gene TRBV11-2 combines with J gene TRBJ2-3, with TRBD2 matching over 12 bases. Germline V lookup: CDR1 SGHAT, CDR2 FQNNGV. This CDR3 spans 17 amino acids. Losses at the gene ends were 5 bases for V and 3 bases for J; bases not matched to a gene: 9. CDR3: CASSPTTSGSGTDTQYF. The CDR3 DNA is TGTGCCAGCAGCCCCACGACTAGCGGGAGTGGGACAGATACGCAGTATTTT.

This clonotype was counted between two and nine times. The chain combines TRBV6-6 with TRBJ2-7, with D perhaps matching TRBD2 (7 bases). In germline, CDR1 is MNHNY, CDR2 SVGAGI (reference sequence). The ends were cut back, 0 bases at V and 4 bases at J, with 16 bases in the middle. CDR3 length: 16 amino acids. The CDR3 coding sequence is TGTGCCAGCAGTTACTCGAGGGGGGCTAGCGGTTACGAGCAGTACGTC. Translating gives CASSYSRGASGYEQYV.

This clonotype turned up a few times. V and J are TRBV6-1 and TRBJ2-1; TRBD2 agrees at 11 bases. There are 16 residues in the CDR3. Germline CDR1 reads MNHNS; CDR2 reads SASEGT. V lost 7 bases to trimming and J lost 6 bases; unmatched junction nucleotides: 11. The CDR3 here is CASTLLAGGLGNEQFF. For the CDR3, the DNA is TGTGCCAGCACACTCTTAGCGGGAGGGCTCGGCAATGAGCAGTTCTTC.

This clonotype has at least ten counts. This chain joins TRBV18 and TRBJ2-3; 11 bases map to TRBD2. Losses at the gene ends were 1 base for V and 0 bases for J; bases not matched to a gene: 6. Germline loops: CDR1 KGHSH, CDR2 LQKENI. The CDR3 runs 18 residues. Written as DNA, the CDR3 is TGTGCCAGCTCACCACGGGAGACTAGCGGGACTAGCACAGATACGCAGTATTTT. Translated, it gives CASSPRETSGTSTDTQYF.

This clonotype has just one count. The chain uses TRBV18 and TRBJ2-5; the match to TRBD2 covers 7 bases. V gave up 1 base and J gave up 0 bases; unmatched junction bases: 5. Germline CDR1 is KGHSH and CDR2 is LQKENI. The CDR3 totals 16 residues. In DNA, the CDR3 is TGTGCCAGCTCACCACAAGCGGGAAATTACCAAGAGACCCAGTACTTC. Protein product: CASSPQAGNYQETQYF.

The chain combines TRBV7-2 with TRBJ1-5, with D unclear. Trimming cost V 0 bases and J 3 bases, with 12 bases left between them. CDR3 length equals 16 residues. From germline, CDR1 is SGHTA and CDR2 FQGNSA. CDR3 amino acids: CASSLAGVANNQPQHF. CDR3 in DNA: TGTGCCAGCAGCTTAGCCGGGGTTGCTAACAATCAGCCCCAGCATTTT.

The V gene is TRBV20-1, the J gene TRBJ2-3; 7 bases match TRBD2. In germline, CDR1 is DFQATT, CDR2 SNEGSKA (reference sequence). The CDR3 extends over 14 amino acids. V shed 4 bases and J 2 bases; nucleotides not matched to a gene: 6. The CDR3 region is CSANPGGYTDTQYF. The CDR3 bases are TGCAGTGCTAACCCGGGAGGTTACACAGATACGCAGTATTTT.

This clonotype came up a few times. This chain connects TRBV19 to TRBJ2-7; 8 nucleotides match TRBD1. This CDR3 is built from 13 residues. The V gene end was trimmed by 3 bases and the J gene end by 3 bases; junction bases not matched to a gene: 1. CDR1 LNHDA and CDR2 SQIVND come from the germline V gene (reference sequence). The DNA for the CDR3 is TGTGCCAGTAGTATGGGGACAGGCTACGAGCAGTACTTC. Translated: CASSMGTGYEQYF.

The chain uses TRBV15 and TRBJ1-2; maybe TRBD1 (6 bases). The CDR3 runs to 13 residues. Germline V CDR1 and CDR2: LNHNV, YYDKDF (reference sequence). V was pared by 0 bases and J by 8 bases, with 10 bases between. The CDR3: CATSRDRGSGYTF. DNA for the CDR3: TGTGCCACCAGCAGAGACAGGGGTTCGGGCTACACCTTC.